Listed below are T cell receptor beta chains from one sample, sequenced in a study of blood T cell repertoires in COVID-19. Sequenced by immunoSEQ multiplex PCR; TCRdb stores in-frame clones only, minus some. The sample records roughly 77,000 clones, roughly 80% being singletons. Sequencing was performed on peripheral blood. Receptors were obtained from a woman in her sixties or seventies with acute or convalescent COVID-19. The CDR3 runs from the conserved cysteine through the conserved F or W. The order of the fields is V gene, D gene, clone size, J gene, CDR3 protein, CDR3 DNA. The D gene is left open where the match is weak. Expanded clones are given a class, and other clones once, few, many or no size at all.

>TRBV6-5|-|-|TRBJ2-1
CASSKGLDVNEQFF
TGTGCCAGCAGCAAAGGACTTGATGTCAATGAGCAGTTCTTC
>TRBV6-2/TRBV6-3|-|once|TRBJ2-7
CASSYSSPGSYEQYF
TGTGCCAGCAGTTACTCATCCCCCGGCTCCTACGAGCAGTACTTC
>TRBV4-3|-|-|TRBJ1-2
CASSQLSGFGENYGYTF
TGCGCCAGCAGCCAGCTGTCAGGGTTCGGAGAAAACTATGGCTACACCTTC
>TRBV12-5|-|-|TRBJ2-5
CASGQGVWALQETQYF
TGTGCTAGTGGTCAAGGGGTTTGGGCCCTACAAGAGACCCAGTACTTC
>TRBV7-9|TRBD1|-|TRBJ1-2
CASSLRTGGYGYTF
TGTGCCAGCAGCCTCCGGACAGGGGGCTATGGCTACACCTTC
>TRBV5-1|-|-|TRBJ1-1
CASSSLGSRDTEAFF
TGCGCCAGCAGCTCACTCGGATCCCGGGACACTGAAGCTTTCTTT
>TRBV15|-|once|TRBJ2-5
CATSRLGGAQQETQYF
TGTGCCACCAGCAGGTTGGGGGGGGCGCAGCAAGAGACCCAGTACTTC
>TRBV19|-|-|TRBJ2-7
CASSIGPSTLEQYF
TGTGCCAGTAGTATTGGGCCTAGCACACTCGAGCAGTACTTC
>TRBV5-1|-|-|TRBJ1-5
CASSLGIGGYQPQHF
TGCGCCAGCAGCTTGGGAATCGGGGGATATCAGCCCCAGCATTTT
>TRBV3-1/TRBV3-2|TRBD1|-|TRBJ2-7
CASSHLGGRYEQYF
TGTGCCAGCAGCCACCTAGGGGGCCGTTACGAGCAGTACTTC
>TRBV6-5|TRBD1|-|TRBJ1-2
CASSYSRDRRGYTF
TGTGCCAGCAGTTACTCGAGGGACAGGCGAGGCTACACCTTC
>TRBV7-6|TRBD2|-|TRBJ2-1
CASSRTSGGDYNEQFF
TGTGCCAGCAGCCGGACTAGCGGGGGAGACTACAATGAGCAGTTCTTC
>TRBV27|TRBD1|-|TRBJ1-2
CASSRTGTGDGYTF
TGTGCCAGCAGTCGTACCGGGACAGGGGATGGCTACACCTTC
>TRBV6-2/TRBV6-3|-|-|TRBJ2-4
CASSALLNIQYF
TGTGCCAGCAGTGCTCTATTAAACATTCAGTACTTC
>TRBV9|TRBD2|-|TRBJ2-1
CASSVLAGGVPTYNEQFF
TGTGCCAGCAGCGTCCTAGCGGGGGGGGTCCCTACATACAATGAGCAGTTCTTC
>TRBV6-5|-|-|TRBJ2-5
CASSSGFGVPQETQYF
TGTGCCAGCAGTTCCGGGTTCGGGGTACCCCAAGAGACCCAGTACTTC
>TRBV13|TRBD1|-|TRBJ1-1
CASSRQGQTERTEAFF
TGTGCCAGCAGCCGACAGGGACAAACGGAGAGGACTGAAGCTTTCTTT
>TRBV9|-|-|TRBJ2-1
CASSVGPSEQFF
TGTGCCAGCAGCGTAGGACCTAGCGAGCAGTTCTTC
>TRBV5-1|TRBD2|-|TRBJ2-3
CASSLSLAGASDTQYF
TGCGCCAGCAGCTTGTCACTAGCGGGGGCCTCAGATACGCAGTATTTT
>TRBV7-2|TRBD2|-|TRBJ2-1
CASSSWGLAGGSEQFF
TGTGCCAGCAGCTCGTGGGGACTAGCGGGGGGGTCGGAGCAGTTCTTC
>TRBV5-6|-|medium-sized|TRBJ1-2
CASSLGRNYGYTF
TGTGCCAGCAGCTTGGGCAGAAACTATGGCTACACCTTC
>TRBV29-1|TRBD1|-|TRBJ2-7
CSAWAGQGSYEQYF
TGCAGCGCGTGGGCGGGACAGGGATCTTACGAGCAGTACTTC
>TRBV6-2/TRBV6-3|TRBD1|-|TRBJ1-5
CASSGDRVQPQHF
TGTGCCAGCAGCGGGGACAGGGTTCAGCCCCAGCATTTT
>TRBV6-2/TRBV6-3|-|-|TRBJ1-5
CASSYWGDQPQHF
TGTGCCAGCAGTTACTGGGGGGATCAGCCCCAGCATTTT
>TRBV6-7|TRBD1|-|TRBJ2-7
CASSYPQPGQGSYEQYF
TGTGCCAGCAGTTACCCCCAACCGGGACAGGGGAGCTACGAGCAGTACTTC
>TRBV27|TRBD1|-|TRBJ1-2
CASSFRQGSYGYTF
TGTGCCAGCAGTTTTAGACAGGGCTCCTATGGCTACACCTTC
>TRBV7-9|-|-|TRBJ2-2
CASSLGSRTNTGELFF
TGTGCCAGCAGCTTAGGGTCTAGAACCAACACCGGGGAGCTGTTTTTT
>TRBV6-6|-|-|TRBJ1-1
CASSLSQTTTEAFF
TGTGCCAGCAGTCTCAGCCAGACAACCACTGAAGCTTTCTTT
>TRBV15|TRBD2|-|TRBJ2-5
CATSRAALAGPGETQYF
TGTGCCACCAGCAGAGCGGCGCTAGCGGGGCCGGGAGAGACCCAGTACTTC
>TRBV19|TRBD1|few|TRBJ1-3
CASKLQGLGNTIYF
TGTGCCAGTAAGCTACAGGGGTTAGGAAACACCATATATTTT
>TRBV4-3|-|few|TRBJ1-1
CASSQDWGDRNTEAFF
TGCGCCAGCAGCCAAGATTGGGGCGACAGGAACACTGAAGCTTTCTTT
>TRBV7-9|TRBD2|few|TRBJ2-7
CASSPRTSGPYEQYF
TGTGCCAGCAGCCCCCGGACTAGCGGACCCTACGAGCAGTACTTC
>TRBV5-4|TRBD2|few|TRBJ2-3
CASSPILAGGGTDTQYF
TGTGCCAGCAGCCCCATACTAGCGGGGGGGGGCACAGATACGCAGTATTTT
>TRBV2|TRBD2|-|TRBJ2-7
CASSQGLAGSNYEQYF
TGTGCCAGCAGTCAGGGACTAGCGGGGTCAAACTACGAGCAGTACTTC
>TRBV19|-|-|TRBJ2-5
CASSMRHQETQYF
TGTGCCAGTAGTATGAGACATCAGGAGACCCAGTACTTC
>TRBV6-5|-|-|TRBJ1-2
CASSTRGGPVGYTF
TGTGCCAGCAGTACCAGGGGTGGGCCCGTCGGCTACACCTTC
>TRBV24-1|TRBD1|-|TRBJ2-6
CATSDPDRERSGANVLTF
TGTGCCACCAGTGACCCGGACAGGGAAAGGTCTGGGGCCAACGTCCTGACTTTC
>TRBV7-9|TRBD1|few|TRBJ1-1
CASSPRGQIEAFF
TGTGCCAGCAGCCCGAGGGGACAGATTGAAGCTTTCTTT
>TRBV7-9|TRBD1|-|TRBJ1-6
CASSSRIETGGSPLHF
TGTGCCAGCAGCTCCCGGATTGAGACAGGGGGGTCACCCCTCCACTTT
>TRBV7-9|-|-|TRBJ1-2
CAGGSNGYTF
TGTGCCGGGGGGAGCAACGGCTACACCTTC
>TRBV7-9|-|-|TRBJ2-7
CASSRQIHEQYF
TGTGCCAGCAGTAGACAGATTCACGAGCAGTACTTC
>TRBV5-1|TRBD1|-|TRBJ2-1
CASSLVGQITYNEQFF
TGCGCCAGCAGCTTGGTGGGACAGATAACATACAATGAGCAGTTCTTC
>TRBV24-1|TRBD1|-|TRBJ1-2
CATSDYSGQGGYGYTF
TGTGCCACCAGTGATTATTCGGGACAGGGCGGGTATGGCTACACCTTC
>TRBV19|-|-|TRBJ1-1
CASSMRRDLNTEAFF
TGTGCCAGTAGTATGCGACGGGATTTGAACACTGAAGCTTTCTTT
>TRBV2|TRBD1|-|TRBJ2-7
CASSEVRGQNYEQYF
TGTGCCAGCAGTGAAGTTCGGGGACAGAACTACGAGCAGTACTTC
>TRBV5-3|TRBD2|-|TRBJ2-2
CARSGRGLNNTGELFF
TGTGCCAGAAGCGGGAGGGGACTGAATAACACCGGGGAGCTGTTTTTT
>TRBV21-1|-|few|TRBJ2-7
CASSNRGGGEQYF
TGTGCCAGCAGCAACCGAGGGGGCGGGGAGCAGTACTTC
>TRBV6-5|-|-|TRBJ2-5
CASSLVAGSAETQYF
TGTGCCAGCAGTCTCGTTGCGGGGAGTGCAGAGACCCAGTACTTC
>TRBV24-1|TRBD1|-|TRBJ1-5
CATSDSGQPSNQPQHF
TGTGCCACCAGTGATTCGGGACAGCCTAGCAATCAGCCCCAGCATTTT
>TRBV19|-|-|TRBJ1-2
CASSTGQLITGYTF
TGTGCCAGTAGTACTGGGCAGTTAATTACTGGCTACACCTTC
>TRBV2|TRBD1|-|TRBJ1-4
CASSEGQGAGKLFF
TGTGCCAGCAGCGAGGGACAGGGGGCAGGAAAACTGTTTTTT
>TRBV4-3|TRBD2|few|TRBJ2-1
CASSQALSGGYGGRTYNEQFF
TGCGCCAGCAGCCAAGCTCTTAGCGGGGGGTATGGGGGAAGAACCTACAATGAGCAGTTCTTC
>TRBV9|TRBD2|-|TRBJ2-7
CASSVDSSGVGHEQYF
TGTGCCAGCAGCGTAGACTCTAGCGGGGTTGGGCACGAGCAGTACTTC
>TRBV9|-|-|TRBJ1-2
CASSGRDTYIRGYTF
TGTGCCAGCAGCGGCCGGGACACCTATATTCGGGGCTACACCTTC
>TRBV5-1|-|-|TRBJ2-2
CASSLGTGFTGELFF
TGCGCCAGCAGCTTGGGTACAGGGTTCACCGGGGAGCTGTTTTTT
>TRBV5-1|-|-|TRBJ2-1
CASSLARGGTYNEQFF
TGCGCCAGCAGCTTGGCAAGGGGGGGAACGTACAATGAGCAGTTCTTC
>TRBV14|-|-|TRBJ1-4
CASSQAGLPGAVLNEKLFF
TGTGCCAGCAGCCAAGCTGGATTGCCAGGGGCCGTCCTCAATGAAAAACTGTTTTTT
>TRBV24-1|-|-|TRBJ1-2
CATSDPDYGYTF
TGTGCCACCAGTGACCCGGACTATGGCTACACCTTC
>TRBV10-3|TRBD1|-|TRBJ1-2
CAISLDRVDGYTF
TGTGCCATCAGTCTGGACAGGGTAGATGGCTACACCTTC
>TRBV4-2|TRBD2|-|TRBJ2-5
CASSPRASGGLAETQYF
TGTGCCAGCAGCCCCAGGGCTAGCGGGGGGTTAGCAGAGACCCAGTACTTC